This passage covers 13 T cell receptor beta chains from one sample sequenced in a study of blood T cells in healthy people across ages. A second roughly 6 to 11 cycle PCR used barcoded and J-beta primers. From the 5' RACE reads, TCRdb called clonotypes with MiXCR, one entry per CDR3 protein. Among around 800,000 distinct CDR3 sequences listed, about a quarter were seen once. The same sample was also used in a study of T cells of mothers and their children.

The specimen was blood. These receptors originate from a boy younger than 18 in good health.

This clonotype was found a few times. The chain combines TRBV5-1 with TRBJ2-5; tentatively, D is TRBD1 (6 bases). The end of the DNA is better explained by TRBJ2-7, so the J call may be wrong. From germline, CDR1 is SGHRS and CDR2 YFSETQ. The CDR3 loop spans 14 amino acids. The CDR3 sequence is CASSWLRDNYEQYF. In DNA, the CDR3 is TGCGCCAGCAGCTGGCTTCGGGACAACTACGAGCAGTACTTC.

In this sample, this clonotype turned up a few times. CDR3 sequence reads: CASSQDIGNLGLAGGIHNNEQFF. CDR3 nucleotide sequence: TGTGCCAGCAGCCAAGATATAGGGAACCTTGGCCTAGCGGGGGGTATTCATAACAATGAGCAGTTCTTC. The genes are TRBV4-2 and TRBJ2-1; 11 bases are shared with TRBD2. Germline CDR1 reads LGHNA; CDR2 reads YNFKEQ. The CDR3 runs 23 residues. V lost 0 bases and J lost 5; bases outside the gene matches: 24.

The rearrangement uses TRBV5-1 and TRBJ2-7; D is possibly TRBD2 (5 bases). The V end was cut by 3 bases, the J end by 0 bases, with 10 bases between. CDR3 length: 14 residues. From germline, CDR1 is SGHRS and CDR2 YFSETQ. CDR3 region: CASSSGSFSYEQYF. The DNA of the CDR3 is TGCGCCAGCAGCTCGGGATCTTTCTCCTACGAGCAGTACTTC.

V gene TRBV4-1 combines with J gene TRBJ1-4, with 7 bases matching TRBD1. V was pared by 4 bases and J by 0 bases, with 8 bases of the junction left unmatched. This CDR3 region has 17 residues. The germline V gene has CDR1 MGHRA and CDR2 YSYEKL. In DNA, the CDR3 is TGCGCCAGCAGCCTTACGGACCAGGGGGCAACTAATGAAAAACTGTTTTTT. This codes for CASSLTDQGATNEKLFF.

This clonotype was detected only a few times. The J gene is TRBJ1-6, the V gene TRBV20-1, with a possible D match to TRBD1 (6 bases). The V end lost 1 base, the J end lost 3 bases, and 13 bases lay between the germline ends. The CDR3 length is 16 residues. In germline, CDR1 is DFQATT, CDR2 SNEGSKA (reference sequence). The CDR3 region has the DNA TGCAGTGCTAGAGTTATTTCGACAGGCTATAATTCACCCCTCCACTTT. Its translation: CSARVISTGYNSPLHF.

The chain has TRBV20-1 and TRBJ2-7, with 10 bases identical to TRBD2. With V trimmed by 3 bases and J by 7 bases, 15 bases remained unmatched. Germline V CDR1 and CDR2: DFQATT, SNEGSKA (reference sequence). The CDR3 totals 16 residues. The CDR3, as DNA: TGCAGTGCTAGTCGGGCTAGCGGGGGCCCGGGGGGAGAGCAGTACTTC. This translates into CSASRASGGPGGEQYF.

The chain carries TRBV12-3 or TRBV12-4 and TRBJ1-2; D is unresolved. Trimming shortened V by 4 bases and J by 5 bases, and 14 bases separated the two germline ends. The CDR3 covers 14 residues. This chain's CDR3 is CASSYRRARYGYTF. DNA of the CDR3: TGTGCCAGCAGTTATCGACGGGCACGATATGGCTACACCTTC.

The gene calls are TRBV29-1 and TRBJ1-2; a possible D gene is TRBD1 (5 bases). Trimming took off 6 bases at V and 14 bases at J, with 22 bases between the two ends. The CDR3 spans 12 residues. CDR1 and CDR2 (germline): SQVTM, ANQGSEA. The CDR3 nucleotides read TGCAGCGTGCTTTCGGGACCCCACGTAGAAACCTTC. This translates into CSVLSGPHVETF.

The chain employs TRBV7-9 and TRBJ2-3; D is perhaps TRBD2 (6 bases). The germline gives CDR1 SEHNR, CDR2 FQNEAQ (reference sequence). The CDR3 contains 14 residues. The germline V and J ends were trimmed by 3 bases and 7 bases, with 14 bases remaining between them. CDR3 sequence: CASSFNTRGNTQYF. The CDR3 region has the DNA TGTGCCAGCAGCTTCAATACACGGGGGAATACGCAGTATTTT.

This clonotype occurred a few times. This chain links TRBV2 with TRBJ2-5; 8 positions agree with TRBD1. The J call may be mistaken, given a closer DNA end match to TRBJ2-1. The CDR3 is 14 amino acids. Germline CDR1 is SNHLY and CDR2 is FYNNEI. DNA of the CDR3: TGTGCCAGCAGTCTAACAGGGGGGAACAATGAGCAGTTCTTC. It codes for CASSLTGGNNEQFF.

This clonotype was recorded a few times. The chain couples TRBV5-6 to TRBJ1-6, with D possibly being TRBD1 (5 bases). Germline lookup yields CDR1 SGHDT and CDR2 YYEEEE. CDR3 length: 16 residues. Trimming cost V 0 bases and J 13 bases, with 20 bases left between them. The CDR3 DNA sequence: TGTGCCAGCAGCTTGGAACCATTTAGGGGTGGAGGGCCCCTCCACTTT. Translating gives CASSLEPFRGGGPLHF.

The chain joins TRBV5-1 to TRBJ1-1; the D gene is possibly TRBD1 (5 bases). The CDR3 sequence is 16 residues long. The V end was cut by 0 bases, the J end by 2 bases, with 14 bases between. Germline V gene lookup returns CDR1 SGHRS and CDR2 YFSETQ. This chain's CDR3 is CASSLESGRINTEAFF. CDR3 DNA: TGCGCCAGCAGCTTGGAATCGGGACGGATAAACACTGAAGCTTTCTTT. The variable domain in full, completed from reference TRBV5-1 and TRBJ1-1, reads KAGVTQTPRYLIKTRGQQVTLSCSPISGHRSVSWYQQTPGQGLQFLFEYFSETQRNKGNFPGRFSGRQFSNSRSEMNVSTLELGDSALYLCASSLESGRINTEAFFGQGTRLTVV.

The chain couples TRBV4-1 to TRBJ2-7; 9 nucleotides align to TRBD2. The V gene's germline CDR1 is MGHRA and CDR2 YSYEKL. The J segment lost 0 bases and the V segment lost 1 base, leaving 16 bases of the junction unmatched. This CDR3 region has 20 residues. The CDR3 spells CASSQVHRLAGHSDSYEQYF. CDR3 sequence (DNA): TGCGCCAGCAGCCAAGTCCATCGGCTAGCGGGGCACTCAGACTCCTACGAGCAGTACTTC.